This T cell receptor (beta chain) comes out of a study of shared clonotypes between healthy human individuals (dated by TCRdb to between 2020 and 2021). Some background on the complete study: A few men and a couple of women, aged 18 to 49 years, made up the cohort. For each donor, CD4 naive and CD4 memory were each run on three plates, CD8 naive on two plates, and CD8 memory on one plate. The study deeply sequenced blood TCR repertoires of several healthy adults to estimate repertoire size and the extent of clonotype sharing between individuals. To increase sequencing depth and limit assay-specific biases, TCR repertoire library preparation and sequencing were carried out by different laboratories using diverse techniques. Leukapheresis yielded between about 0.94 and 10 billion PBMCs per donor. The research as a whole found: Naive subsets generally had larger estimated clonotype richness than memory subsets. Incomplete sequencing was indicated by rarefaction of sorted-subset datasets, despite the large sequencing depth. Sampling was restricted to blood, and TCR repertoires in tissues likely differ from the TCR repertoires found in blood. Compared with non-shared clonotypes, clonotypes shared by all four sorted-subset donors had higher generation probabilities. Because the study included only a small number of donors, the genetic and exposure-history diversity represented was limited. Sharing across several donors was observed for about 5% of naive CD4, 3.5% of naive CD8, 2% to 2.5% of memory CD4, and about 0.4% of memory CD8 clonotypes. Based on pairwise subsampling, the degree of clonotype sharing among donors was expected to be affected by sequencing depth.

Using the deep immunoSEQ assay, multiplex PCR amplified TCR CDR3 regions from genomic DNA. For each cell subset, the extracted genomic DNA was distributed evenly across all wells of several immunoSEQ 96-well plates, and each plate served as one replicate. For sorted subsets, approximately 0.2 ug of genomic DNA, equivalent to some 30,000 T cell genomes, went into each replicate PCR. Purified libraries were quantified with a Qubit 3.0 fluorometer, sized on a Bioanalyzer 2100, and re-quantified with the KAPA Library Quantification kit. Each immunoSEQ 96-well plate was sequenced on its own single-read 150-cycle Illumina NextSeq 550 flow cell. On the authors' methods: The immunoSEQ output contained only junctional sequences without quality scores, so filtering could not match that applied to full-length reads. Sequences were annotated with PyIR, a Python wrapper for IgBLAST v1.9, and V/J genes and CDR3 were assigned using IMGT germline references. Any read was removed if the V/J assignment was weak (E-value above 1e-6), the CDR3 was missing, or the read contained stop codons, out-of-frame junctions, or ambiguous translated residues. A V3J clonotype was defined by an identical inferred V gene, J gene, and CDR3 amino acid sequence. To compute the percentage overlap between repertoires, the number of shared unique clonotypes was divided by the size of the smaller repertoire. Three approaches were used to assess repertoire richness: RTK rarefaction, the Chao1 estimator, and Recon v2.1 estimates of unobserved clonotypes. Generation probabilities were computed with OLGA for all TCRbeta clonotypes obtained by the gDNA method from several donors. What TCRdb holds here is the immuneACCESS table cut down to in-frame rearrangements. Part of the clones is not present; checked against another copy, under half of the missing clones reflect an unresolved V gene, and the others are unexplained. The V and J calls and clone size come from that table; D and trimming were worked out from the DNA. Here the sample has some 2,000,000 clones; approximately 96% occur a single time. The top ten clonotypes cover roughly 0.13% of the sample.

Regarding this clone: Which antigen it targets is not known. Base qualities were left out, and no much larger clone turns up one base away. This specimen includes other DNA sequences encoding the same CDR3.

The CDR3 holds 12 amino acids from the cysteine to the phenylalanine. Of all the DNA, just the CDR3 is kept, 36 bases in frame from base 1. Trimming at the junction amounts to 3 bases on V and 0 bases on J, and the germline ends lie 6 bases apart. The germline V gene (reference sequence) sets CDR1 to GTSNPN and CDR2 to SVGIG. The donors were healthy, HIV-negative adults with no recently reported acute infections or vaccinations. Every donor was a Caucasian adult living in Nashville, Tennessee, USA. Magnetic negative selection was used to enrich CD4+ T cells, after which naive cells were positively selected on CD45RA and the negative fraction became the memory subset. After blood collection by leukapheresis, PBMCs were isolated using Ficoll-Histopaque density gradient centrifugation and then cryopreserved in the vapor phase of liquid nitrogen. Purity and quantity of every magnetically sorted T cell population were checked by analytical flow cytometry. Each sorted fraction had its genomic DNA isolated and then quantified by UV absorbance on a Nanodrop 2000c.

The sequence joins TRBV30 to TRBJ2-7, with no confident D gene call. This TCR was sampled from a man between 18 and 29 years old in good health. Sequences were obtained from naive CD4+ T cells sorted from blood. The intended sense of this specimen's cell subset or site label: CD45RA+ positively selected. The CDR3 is CAWRESSYEQYF. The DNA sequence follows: TGTGCCTGGAGGGAAAGCTCCTACGAGCAGTACTTC.